A single T cell receptor (beta chain) is shown here with its context. What it recognizes is unknown. This record comes from a study of T cells in Graves' hyperthyroidism and ophthalmopathy. Study-level points and caveats: In the blood, most expanded thyroid clonotypes above 0.001 appeared as well.

TCR beta CDR3 sequences were amplified from RNA transcripts. The HTBI set primed first-round TCR CDR3 RT-PCR. TCRdb re-analysed the multiplex PCR reads in MiXCR, keeping a single row per CDR3 protein. Of roughly 170,000 distinct CDR3 sequences in the sample, 17% were seen once. The J segment lost 4 bases and the V segment lost 5 bases, leaving 8 bases of the junction unmatched. The CDR3 covers 15 residues. Per the germline V gene, CDR1 is SGHTA and CDR2 is FQGNSA. What was sequenced was blood. The chain employs TRBV7-2 and TRBJ1-2, with 9 bases fitting TRBD1. This clonotype originated in a woman aged 45-65 years with Graves' hyperthyroidism. The CDR3 region has the DNA TGTGCCAGCAGCGCACAGGGGGCTGATGGCTATGGCTACACCTTC. It translates to CASSAQGADGYGYTF.